Listed here are 21 T cell receptor beta chains from one sample, sequenced in a study of blood T cell repertoires in COVID-19. Clones were sequenced by immunoSEQ multiplex PCR, and TCRdb holds only the in-frame ones, with some missing. Of more than 100,000 clones in the sample, roughly 85% were seen once. Sequencing was carried out using peripheral blood. The receptors come from a man aged 45-65 years in a cohort sampled during active COVID-19.

The CDR3 protein is CASGLVRGGYGNEQFF. Here the CDR3 DNA reads TGTGCTAGTGGTTTGGTACGGGGGGGCTACGGCAATGAGCAGTTCTTC. The chain recombines TRBV12-5 with TRBJ2-1; 8 nucleotides line up with TRBD2. This CDR3 has 16 amino acids. Losses at the gene ends were 0 bases for V and 6 bases for J; bases not matched to a gene: 7. CDR1 is LGHNT, CDR2 FRNRAP, per germline.

A single count supports this clone. V gene TRBV2 combines with J gene TRBJ2-2; D is unresolved. CDR3 length: 12 residues. Germline assignment: CDR1 SNHLY and CDR2 FYNNEI. The germline V and J ends were trimmed by 10 bases and 0 bases, with 6 bases remaining between them. CDR3 amino acids: CATNSNTGELFF. CDR3 DNA: TGTGCCACAAACTCGAACACCGGGGAGCTGTTTTTT.

The chain is built from TRBV27 and TRBJ2-6; the match to TRBD1 covers 10 bases. Germline CDR1 reads MNHEY; CDR2 reads SMNVEV (reference sequence). There are 17 residues in the CDR3. J gave up 2 bases and V 3 bases, and 4 bases lay outside the gene matches. This chain's CDR3 is CASSFLDRGTGANVLTF. CDR3 bases: TGTGCCAGCAGTTTCCTGGACAGGGGGACTGGGGCCAACGTCCTGACTTTC.

The rearrangement links TRBV6-5 to TRBJ1-3; D is unresolved. This CDR3 is 13 amino acids long. Germline lookup yields CDR1 MNHEY and CDR2 SVGAGI. With 5 bases removed from V and 0 bases from J, the gap between germline ends came to 5 bases. This chain's CDR3 is CASSPNSGNTIYF. The CDR3 nucleotides are TGTGCCAGCAGTCCCAACTCTGGAAACACCATATATTTT.

V is TRBV12-5 and J is TRBJ2-5, with D unclear. V dropped 2 bases and J dropped 1 base, with 5 bases sitting between them. Germline CDR1 and CDR2: LGHNT and FRNRAP. The CDR3 loop spans 13 amino acids. CDR3 protein: CASGLSPQETQYF. In DNA form, the CDR3 reads TGTGCTAGTGGTTTGAGCCCCCAAGAGACCCAGTACTTC.

The J gene is TRBJ2-1, the V gene TRBV4-2; the match to TRBD2 covers 8 bases. Germline V gene sequence: CDR1 LGHNA, CDR2 YNFKEQ. After removal of 3 bases from V and 4 bases from J, the junction contained 11 bases not matched to a gene. The CDR3 sequence is 17 residues long. The CDR3 DNA reads TGTGCCAGCAGCCAGGTTGTCGGGGGGGCAGCATACAATGAGCAGTTCTTC. This encodes CASSQVVGGAAYNEQFF.

This clone was seen once. V and J are TRBV28 and TRBJ2-6; no definite D call. Trimming removed 1 base at V and 0 bases at J, with 4 bases between. Germline assignment: CDR1 MDHEN and CDR2 SYDVKM. The CDR3 extends over 15 amino acids. Here the CDR3 DNA reads TGTGCCAGCAGTTTATCTAACTCTGGGGCCAACGTCCTGACTTTC. Its protein product is CASSLSNSGANVLTF.

The CDR3 region has the DNA TGTGCCAGTAGTGGCGCCAGGGGATCGAGTCGTGGCAATCAGCCCCAGCATTTT. Amino acids: CASSGARGSSRGNQPQHF. This rearrangement joins TRBV19 to TRBJ1-5, with D tentatively TRBD1 (6 bases). Between the trimmed V and J ends, which lost 5 bases and 2 bases, there was a span of 22 bases. Germline V CDR1 and CDR2: LNHDA, SQIVND (reference sequence). The CDR3 runs to 18 residues.

This clone appeared a single time. The chain has TRBV9 and TRBJ2-7, with TRBD1 matching over 10 bases. V shed 3 bases and J 4 bases; nucleotides not matched to a gene: 4. The CDR3 totals 14 residues. Germline values: CDR1 SGDLS, CDR2 YYNGEE. In DNA form, the CDR3 reads TGTGCCAGCAGCGGAGGACAGGGGGGGTACGAGCAGTACTTC. Amino acid sequence: CASSGGQGGYEQYF.

The chain recombines TRBV7-6 with TRBJ2-5, with 8 bases aligning to TRBD2. CDR3 length equals 18 residues. Trimming removed 2 bases from V and 5 bases from J; junction bases left unmatched: 16. Looked up from germline, CDR1 is SGHVS and CDR2 is FNYEAQ. The CDR3 loop reads CASSLRSALGGARETQYF. CDR3 nucleotide sequence: TGTGCCAGCAGCTTACGGTCGGCGCTCGGGGGGGCCCGGGAGACCCAGTACTTC.

The genes are TRBV6-5 and TRBJ2-7; D perhaps matches TRBD1 (6 bases). Germline V CDR1 and CDR2: MNHEY, SVGAGI. The CDR3 spans 14 residues. Trimming cost V 6 bases and J 2 bases, with 14 bases left between them. The CDR3 DNA is TGTGCCAGCAGGATACAGGGATACACCTACGAGCAGTACGTC. Translated: CASRIQGYTYEQYV.

This clone appeared a few times. The genes are TRBV6-1 and TRBJ2-7, with D uncertain. Trimming stripped 0 bases from V and 0 bases from J, with 6 bases between. Germline V lookup: CDR1 MNHNS, CDR2 SASEGT. The CDR3 extends over 14 amino acids. The CDR3 region is CASSEAVSSYEQYF. The DNA for the CDR3 is TGTGCCAGCAGTGAAGCGGTCAGCTCCTACGAGCAGTACTTC.

The chain carries TRBV7-3 and TRBJ2-3, with D tentatively TRBD2 (5 bases). The V gene lost 4 bases and the J gene lost 6 bases, with 17 bases spanning the gap. The germline gives CDR1 SGHTA, CDR2 FQGTGA. This CDR3 has 15 residues. CDR3 region: CASSSRRKGGDTQYF. The CDR3 DNA is TGTGCCAGCAGCTCCCGACGAAAAGGCGGGGATACGCAGTATTTT.

The V gene is TRBV11-2, the J gene TRBJ2-3; possibly TRBD2 for D (5 bases). Germline-derived CDR1 and CDR2 are SGHAT and FQNNGV. The ends were cut back, 5 bases at V and 3 bases at J, with 9 bases in the middle. The CDR3 runs to 13 residues. The CDR3 region has the DNA TGTGCCAGCAGCGCGACGGGGACAGATACGCAGTATTTT. Residues: CASSATGTDTQYF.

This rearrangement joins TRBV28 to TRBJ2-7; no clear D. The V gene's germline CDR1 is MDHEN and CDR2 SYDVKM. Trimming shortened V by 4 bases and J by 6 bases, and 10 bases separated the two germline ends. CDR3 length: 12 amino acids. The CDR3 DNA reads as TGTGCCAGCAGTTCTCCCCCGGGCGAGCAGTACGTC. Residues: CASSSPPGEQYV.

This chain connects TRBV19 to TRBJ2-5, with a tentative D call TRBD1 (6 bases). Germline V lookup: CDR1 LNHDA, CDR2 SQIVND (reference sequence). The CDR3 has 14 residues. V shed 3 bases and J shed 5 bases, with 13 bases lying between them. The chain's CDR3 is CASSIQGWGETQYF. The CDR3, as DNA: TGTGCCAGTAGTATCCAGGGGTGGGGGGAGACCCAGTACTTC.

This chain joins TRBV19 and TRBJ2-2; 8 nucleotides align to TRBD2. Germline CDR1 and CDR2: LNHDA and SQIVND (reference sequence). The junction had 7 bases not matched to a gene; V was cut back by 3 bases and J by 4 bases. The CDR3 has 16 amino acids. The CDR3 sequence is CASSIVIAGGTGELFF. The CDR3 nucleotides are TGTGCCAGTAGTATCGTAATCGCGGGGGGCACCGGGGAGCTGTTTTTT. Using reference TRBV19 and TRBJ2-2 for the parts outside the CDR3, the full variable domain is DGGITQSPKYLFRKEGQNVTLSCEQNLNHDAMYWYRQDPGQGLRLIYYSQIVNDFQKGDIAEGYSVSREKKESFPLTVTSAQKNPTAFYLCASSIVIAGGTGELFFGEGSRLTVL.

The CDR3 protein is CASSLGPLNTEAFF. In nucleotides, the CDR3 is TGCGCCAGCAGCTTGGGGCCCTTGAACACTGAAGCTTTCTTT. The chain couples TRBV5-1 to TRBJ1-1; D remains unclear. V lost 0 bases and J 0 bases, leaving 6 bases between the germline ends. The CDR3 consists of 14 residues. Germline V gene data show CDR1 as SGHRS and CDR2 as YFSETQ.

The chain carries TRBV5-1 and TRBJ2-7; 7 nucleotides match TRBD1. The CDR3 is 14 residues long. CDR1 SGHRS and CDR2 YFSETQ come from the germline V gene. Trimming took 5 bases from V and 0 from J; bases not matched to a gene: 5. The CDR3 sequence: CASRYRGGSYEQYF. In nucleotides, the CDR3 is TGCGCCAGCAGGTACAGGGGCGGCTCCTACGAGCAGTACTTC.

This chain links TRBV3-1 (or the pseudogene TRBV3-2) with TRBJ2-7, with D hard to call. Trimming left V 1 base short and J 2 bases short, with 6 bases between. Germline V gene data show CDR1 as LGHDT and CDR2 as YNNKEL (reference sequence). The CDR3 spans 13 residues. CDR3 nucleotide sequence: TGTGCCAGCAGCCAAGGCACAGCCTACGAGCAGTACTTC. It encodes CASSQGTAYEQYF.

With regard to this clone: The junction does not match germline at one end; this may be a read error. The chain recombines TRBV7-7 with TRBJ2-4; the D is unclear. CDR1 SSHAT and CDR2 FNYEAQ come from the germline V gene (reference sequence). The CDR3 consists of 15 residues. The CDR3 DNA is TGTGCTAGCAGCTACCGATCCGAGATAAAAAACATTCAGTACTTC. The encoded protein is CASSYRSEIKNIQYF.